The 8 T cell receptor beta chains reported below all come from one sample, sequenced in a study of esophageal squamous cell carcinoma under preoperative chemotherapy. Time point meaning: after preoperative PTX-NDP chemotherapy. TCRdb reanalysed the PCR reads using MiXCR and keeps one entry per CDR3 protein. The sample consists of 34,000 or so distinct CDR3 sequences, around 49% of them appearing once. This specimen was acquired from a patient given preoperative chemotherapy. These receptors originate from a human donor with esophageal squamous cell carcinoma. The donor label of this sample is uncertain.

The rearrangement uses TRBV6-5 and TRBJ2-4, with D perhaps matching TRBD2 (6 bases). The CDR3 is 16 amino acids. Germline CDR1 and CDR2: MNHEY and SVGAGI. Trimming took off 5 bases at V and 12 bases at J, with 26 bases between the two ends. As DNA, the CDR3 is TGTGCCAGCAGTGTATCGAGCGGGTCTACCAAAGACACTCAGTACTTC. It yields the protein CASSVSSGSTKDTQYF.

This clonotype came up many times. The chain recombines TRBV7-2 with TRBJ1-4; 10 bases line up with TRBD1. Germline V gene sequence: CDR1 SGHTA, CDR2 FQGNSA. Germline trimming cut 4 bases from V and 7 bases from J; bases unmatched to any gene: 3. There are 14 residues in the CDR3. The CDR3 is CASSSGTGVEKLFF. CDR3 coding DNA: TGTGCCAGCAGCTCCGGGACAGGGGTTGAAAAACTGTTTTTT.

Concerning this clonotype itself: Since the CDR3 does not end with the conserved phenylalanine or tryptophan, this likely comes from a read error. Because the CDR3's place on the DNA is in doubt, the DNA is left out and the CDR3 is given as listed by TCRdb. The chain links TRBV7-7 to TRBJ2-5; the table names TRBD2, a call not compared with the DNA. Germline lookup yields CDR1 SSHAT and CDR2 FNYEAQ (reference sequence). The CDR3 sequence runs 16 residues, both termini included. CDR3 protein: CASSSLAGGFEETQHS.

Details on this clonotype: The germline gene is not matched at one end of the junction; a read error may be the cause. The V gene is TRBV7-8, the J gene TRBJ2-3; D tentatively reads TRBD1 or TRBD2 (7 bases each). This CDR3 is built from 18 residues. CDR1 SGHVS and CDR2 FQNEAQ come from the germline V gene. CDR3 in amino acids: CASSPWEGGGRAGDTQYF. The CDR3 region has the DNA TGTGCCAGCAGCCCCTGGGAGGGAGGGGGCCGAGCTGGAGATACCCAGTATTTC.

As concerns this clonotype: Compared with germline, one end of the junction differs, possibly owing to a read error. CDR3 residues: CASSFLGDRAGDTQYF. CDR3 coding DNA: TGTGCCAGCAGCTTCTTGGGGGACAGAGCCGGAGATACGCAGTATTTC. The chain has TRBV7-9 and TRBJ2-3, with 7 bases lining up with TRBD1. Germline CDR1 and CDR2: SEHNR and FQNEAQ (reference sequence). The CDR3 loop spans 16 amino acids.

The rearrangement links TRBV6-1 to TRBJ2-7, with TRBD2 matching 8 bases. With 5 bases clipped from V and 9 bases from J, the junction kept 12 bases outside the gene matches. This CDR3 has 14 amino acids. CDR1 is MNHNS and CDR2 is SASEGT in the germline V gene. The CDR3 loop reads CASSPGLDQETQYF. The DNA of the CDR3 is TGTGCCAGCAGTCCGGGACTAGACCAAGAGACGCAGTACTTC.

The V call is TRBV12-3 or TRBV12-4, the J call TRBJ2-3; D may be TRBD2 (7 bases). Trimming cost V 5 bases and J 4 bases, with 19 bases left between them. The CDR3 totals 16 residues. The CDR3: CASSGTGGGAPDTQYF. CDR3 nucleotides: TGTGCCAGCAGTGGTACTGGGGGGGGGGCCCCAGATACGCAGTATTTT.

This clonotype was detected only a few times. The rearrangement uses TRBV11-3 and TRBJ2-5; D might be TRBD1 (7 bases). CDR1 SGHNT and CDR2 YENEEA come from the germline V gene. The CDR3 consists of 13 residues. Trimming shortened V by 4 bases and J by 5 bases, and 11 bases separated the two germline ends. The CDR3 here is CASSSGGYETQYF. The CDR3, as DNA: TGTGCCAGCAGCTCAGGGGGGTATGAGACCCAGTACTTC.